A single sample is the source of the 28 T cell receptor beta chains below, sequenced in a study of T cell responses to AZD1222 COVID-19 vaccine. Assay: immunoSEQ multiplex PCR; the TCRdb copy retains only in-frame clones and omits some. Of around 160,000 clones in the sample, about 93% were seen once. The sequences come from peripheral blood, collected on day 0 of MenACWY control vaccination. These TCRs come from an adult in good health.

The rearrangement joins TRBV18 to TRBJ2-5; D is unresolved. Germline values: CDR1 KGHSH, CDR2 LQKENI. V was pared by 2 bases and J by 2 bases, with 12 bases between. CDR3 length: 15 amino acids. In nucleotides, the CDR3 is TGTGCCAGCTCACCATTTGCGACGCCACAAGAGACCCAGTACTTC. Translation gives CASSPFATPQETQYF. The full variable domain, its missing parts supplied by reference TRBV18 and TRBJ2-5, is NAGVMQNPRHLVRRRGQEARLRCSPMKGHSHVYWYRQLPEEGLKFMVYLQKENIIDESGMPKERFSAEFPKEGPSILRIQQVVRGDSAAYFCASSPFATPQETQYFGPGTRLLVL.

The chain uses TRBV12-3 or TRBV12-4 and TRBJ1-3; D is ambiguous. This CDR3 is built from 12 residues. V lost 3 bases to trimming and J lost 3 bases, with 3 bases between them. The CDR3 DNA reads as TGTGCCAGCAGTTTTTTTGGAAACACCATATATTTT. The encoded protein is CASSFFGNTIYF.

CDR3 region: CATSVGRVGADTQYF. The CDR3 nucleotides are TGTGCCACCAGTGTCGGCAGGGTAGGTGCAGATACGCAGTATTTT. The V gene is TRBV24-1, the J gene TRBJ2-3; perhaps TRBD1 as D (5 bases). This CDR3 has 15 residues. CDR1 KGHDR and CDR2 SFDVKD come from the germline V gene. Trimming removed 5 bases at V and 4 bases at J, with 15 bases between.

The rearrangement joins TRBV27 to TRBJ2-4; D is perhaps TRBD1 (6 bases). Germline CDR1 reads MNHEY; CDR2 reads SMNVEV (reference sequence). V was trimmed by 1 base and J by 0 bases, leaving 16 bases between them. This CDR3 contains 18 residues. The CDR3 loop is CASSLYGGGSVAKNIQYF. The CDR3 DNA follows: TGTGCCAGCAGTTTATATGGGGGCGGTTCAGTAGCCAAAAACATTCAGTACTTC.

The chain uses TRBV6-5 and TRBJ1-6; 10 bases match TRBD1. This CDR3 has 14 residues. The ends lost 6 bases at V and 8 bases at J; junction bases unmatched: 4. CDR1 is MNHEY, CDR2 SVGAGI, per germline. This chain's CDR3 is CASRLTGGDSPLHF. The CDR3, as DNA: TGTGCCAGCAGATTGACAGGGGGCGATTCACCCCTCCACTTT.

The chain combines TRBV10-3 with TRBJ2-3, with no clear D. The V end lost 10 bases, the J end lost 4 bases, and 18 bases lay between the germline ends. Germline V gene sequence: CDR1 ENHRY, CDR2 SYGVKD. The CDR3 sequence is 14 residues long. The CDR3 is CASRDPDPADTQYF. CDR3 coding DNA: TGTGCCAGCCGCGACCCGGACCCGGCAGATACGCAGTATTTT.

The V gene is TRBV5-1, the J gene TRBJ2-3; 8 bases align to TRBD2. Germline CDR1 SGHRS, CDR2 YFSETQ. V lost 5 bases, J lost 0 bases, and 2 bases stayed unmatched. The CDR3 length is 14 residues. DNA of the CDR3: TGCGCCAGCAGACGGGAGGGGAGCACAGATACGCAGTATTTT. This translates into CASRREGSTDTQYF. Together with reference TRBV5-1 and TRBJ2-3, the CDR3 gives the full variable domain: KAGVTQTPRYLIKTRGQQVTLSCSPISGHRSVSWYQQTPGQGLQFLFEYFSETQRNKGNFPGRFSGRQFSNSRSEMNVSTLELGDSALYLCASRREGSTDTQYFGPGTRLTVL.

The gene calls are TRBV18 and TRBJ2-7, with D perhaps TRBD1 (6 bases). Germline V gene lookup returns CDR1 KGHSH and CDR2 LQKENI. V was cut by 0 bases and J by 2 bases, with 8 bases left in between. The CDR3 has 14 amino acids. The CDR3 region is CASSPPGQAYEQYF. The CDR3 bases are TGTGCCAGCTCACCACCGGGACAAGCCTACGAGCAGTACTTC.

This chain links TRBV29-1 with TRBJ2-7; the D is unclear. The CDR3 runs 14 residues. Germline CDR1 is SQVTM and CDR2 is ANQGSEA. The ends were cut back, 0 bases at V and 1 base at J, with 10 bases in the middle. CDR3 nucleotide sequence: TGCAGCGTTGAAGATCGACATCATTCCTACGAGCAGTACTTC. Translation gives CSVEDRHHSYEQYF.

The rearrangement joins TRBV27 to TRBJ1-1; no definite D call. Germline values: CDR1 MNHEY, CDR2 SMNVEV (reference sequence). The V gene lost 5 bases and the J gene lost 4 bases, with 17 bases spanning the gap. The CDR3 length is 15 residues. CDR3 nucleotide sequence: TGTGCCAGCAGTCCCATCCCCGGGCCCGGCACTGAAGCTTTCTTT. It specifies CASSPIPGPGTEAFF.

The V gene is TRBV2, the J gene TRBJ1-3; 8 bases line up with TRBD1. The CDR3 spans 14 residues. V shed 6 bases and J 0 bases; nucleotides not matched to a gene: 1. Looked up from germline, CDR1 is SNHLY and CDR2 is FYNNEI. The CDR3 region has the DNA TGTGCCAGCAGGGGGACAGGCTCTGGAAACACCATATATTTT. This sequence encodes CASRGTGSGNTIYF.

Concerning this clone itself: The identical CDR3 is also encoded by other nucleotide sequences in the sample. V gene TRBV19 combines with J gene TRBJ1-2, with TRBD1 matching over 8 bases. Germline trimming cut 3 bases from V and 4 bases from J; bases unmatched to any gene: 4. The CDR3 loop spans 14 amino acids. Germline CDR1 reads LNHDA; CDR2 reads SQIVND (reference sequence). This CDR3 is CASSIPTGGYGYTF. The CDR3 DNA reads as TGTGCCAGTAGTATTCCCACAGGGGGCTATGGCTACACCTTC.

The gene calls are TRBV2 and TRBJ1-5; no reliable D call. Germline CDR1 SNHLY, CDR2 FYNNEI. Trimming left V 2 bases short and J 7 bases short, with 12 bases between. The CDR3 extends over 14 amino acids. CDR3 residues: CASSEISPSQPQHF. The DNA for the CDR3 is TGTGCCAGCAGTGAAATAAGTCCGAGCCAGCCCCAGCATTTT.

The V and J genes are TRBV7-2 and TRBJ2-7, with D maybe TRBD2 (6 bases). In germline, CDR1 is SGHTA, CDR2 FQGNSA. The CDR3 runs 14 residues. V was trimmed by 1 base and J by 1 base, leaving 8 bases between them. The CDR3 DNA follows: TGTGCCAGCAGCTTAGAGCGGGTATCCTACGAGCAGTACTTC. This sequence encodes CASSLERVSYEQYF.

This clone has just one count. J is TRBJ2-1 and V is TRBV5-1; D remains unclear. The germline V and J ends were trimmed by 0 bases and 10 bases, with 14 bases remaining between them. This CDR3 contains 14 residues. Germline V lookup: CDR1 SGHRS, CDR2 YFSETQ. CDR3 bases: TGCGCCAGCAGCTTGGATCCGGGTTTCAAGGAGCAGTTCTTC. It is translated as CASSLDPGFKEQFF.

The V call is TRBV29-1, the J call TRBJ2-2, with D possibly being TRBD2 (6 bases). This CDR3 spans 13 amino acids. The germline V gene has CDR1 SQVTM and CDR2 ANQGSEA. The V end lost 7 bases, the J end lost 3 bases, and 12 bases lay between the germline ends. The CDR3 protein is CSATRWDTGELFF. The CDR3 DNA is TGCAGCGCGACTAGGTGGGACACCGGGGAGCTGTTTTTT.

The CDR3 region is CASGSGTGIQPQHF. In nucleotides, the CDR3 is TGTGCCAGCGGCTCCGGCACAGGGATTCAGCCCCAGCATTTT. The V and J genes are TRBV2 and TRBJ1-5, with D possibly being TRBD1 (6 bases). Germline V gene lookup returns CDR1 SNHLY and CDR2 FYNNEI. This CDR3 has 14 residues. The germline V and J ends were trimmed by 8 bases and 6 bases, with 17 bases remaining between them.

The chain employs TRBV30 and TRBJ1-1; D ambiguous. Per the germline V gene, CDR1 is GTSNPN and CDR2 is SVGIG (reference sequence). Deletions cut 4 bases from V and 1 base from J, with 7 bases between. The CDR3 totals 12 residues. The CDR3 sequence is CAWNQGNTEAFF. The CDR3 coding sequence is TGTGCCTGGAATCAAGGGAACACTGAAGCTTTCTTT.

This chain connects TRBV4-2 to TRBJ1-1; 7 bases map to TRBD1. CDR1 and CDR2 (germline): LGHNA, YNFKEQ. The CDR3 has 13 amino acids. The V segment lost 4 bases and the J segment 8 bases; nucleotides outside the gene matches: 7. The CDR3 protein is CASSRDRDREAFF. In DNA, the CDR3 is TGTGCCAGCAGCCGAGATCGGGACAGAGAAGCTTTCTTT.

The V and J genes are TRBV30 and TRBJ1-5; 7 nucleotides line up with TRBD1. The V and J ends lost 4 bases and 11 bases, in that order; junction bases with no gene match: 17. In germline, CDR1 is GTSNPN, CDR2 SVGIG (reference sequence). This CDR3 contains 15 residues. CDR3: CAWMNADRAGATQHF. DNA for the CDR3: TGTGCCTGGATGAATGCCGACAGGGCGGGTGCGACCCAGCATTTT.

This chain joins TRBV30 and TRBJ1-3, with unresolved D. Germline values: CDR1 GTSNPN, CDR2 SVGIG (reference sequence). V was clipped by 4 bases and J by 0 bases, with 7 bases between them. The CDR3 contains 13 residues. CDR3 in DNA: TGTGCCTGGAAATCGGACTCTGGAAACACCATATATTTT. Translated, it gives CAWKSDSGNTIYF.

The V and J genes are TRBV15 and TRBJ1-5, with no clear D. Germline lookup yields CDR1 LNHNV and CDR2 YYDKDF (reference sequence). Trimming took off 0 bases at V and 4 bases at J, with 10 bases between the two ends. The CDR3 extends over 15 amino acids. The CDR3 is CATSRDKGGNQPQHF. The CDR3 coding sequence is TGTGCCACCAGCAGAGATAAGGGTGGGAATCAGCCCCAGCATTTT. The variable domain in full, with the rest retrieved from reference TRBV15 and TRBJ1-5, is DAMVIQNPRYQVTQFGKPVTLSCSQTLNHNVMYWYQQKSSQAPKLLFHYYDKDFNNEADTPDNFQSRRPNTSFCFLDIRSPGLGDTAMYLCATSRDKGGNQPQHFGDGTRLSIL.

The rearrangement joins TRBV25-1 to TRBJ2-1; D is tentatively TRBD1 or TRBD2 (5 bases each). In germline, CDR1 is MGHDK, CDR2 SYGVNS. CDR3 length: 12 amino acids. V was clipped by 10 bases and J by 6 bases, with 13 bases between them. Here the CDR3 reads CATGDHPNEQFF. Written as DNA, the CDR3 is TGTGCCACCGGGGACCATCCCAATGAGCAGTTCTTC. Full variable domain (missing parts from reference TRBV25-1 and TRBJ2-1): EADIYQTPRYLVIGTGKKITLECSQTMGHDKMYWYQQDPGMELHLIHYSYGVNSTEKGDLSSESTVSRIRTEHFPLTLESARPSHTSQYLCATGDHPNEQFFGPGTRLTVL.

This clone was counted between two and nine times. The CDR3, as DNA: TGCGCCAGCAGCTTGGTAGGGGCTGGCTACGAGCAGTACTTC. This codes for CASSLVGAGYEQYF. V and J are TRBV5-1 and TRBJ2-7; TRBD1 might be the D (5 bases). This CDR3 is 14 amino acids long. Germline V gives CDR1 SGHRS, CDR2 YFSETQ. V gave up 0 bases and J gave up 3 bases, with 10 bases separating them.

The gene calls are TRBV10-1 and TRBJ1-1; possibly TRBD1 for D (6 bases). Trimming pared 5 bases from V and 1 base from J, leaving 17 bases between. CDR1 and CDR2 from the germline V gene are WNHNN and SYGVQD (reference sequence). CDR3 length: 16 amino acids. The CDR3 loop reads CASSPRIDRPNTEAFF. In nucleotides, the CDR3 is TGCGCCAGCAGTCCTCGTATCGACAGGCCGAACACTGAAGCTTTCTTT.

This clone was observed once. The chain combines TRBV4-1 with TRBJ2-1, with 9 bases fitting TRBD2. Losses at the gene ends were 0 bases for V and 8 bases for J; bases not matched to a gene: 11. The CDR3 has 17 amino acids. The germline gives CDR1 MGHRA, CDR2 YSYEKL. CDR3 DNA sequence: TGCGCCAGCAGCCAAGACTTTAGCGGGAGCCCCCTGGATGAGCAGTTCTTC. Protein sequence: CASSQDFSGSPLDEQFF.

This sequence joins TRBV29-1 and TRBJ2-5; no firm D call. Trimming cost V 3 bases and J 5 bases, with 13 bases left between them. The length of the CDR3 is 13 residues. Germline V gives CDR1 SQVTM, CDR2 ANQGSEA. As DNA, the CDR3 is TGCAGCGTTGATGGCCAGACCGGGGAGACCCAGTACTTC. Protein sequence: CSVDGQTGETQYF.

The chain couples TRBV19 to TRBJ1-6, with 9 bases identical to TRBD1. This CDR3 has 14 amino acids. From germline, CDR1 is LNHDA and CDR2 SQIVND (reference sequence). The J segment lost 7 bases and the V segment lost 5 bases, leaving 3 bases of the junction unmatched. The CDR3 DNA follows: TGTGCCAGTAGTCCGGGACAGGGCAATTCACCCCTCCACTTT. Its protein product is CASSPGQGNSPLHF.